This T cell receptor (beta chain) is drawn from a study of blood T cell repertoires in COVID-19. Study details: Samples taken during acute and convalescent COVID-19 were collected in the United States, Italy and Spain. In each case, the material was cDNA or gDNA derived from T cells, B-cell-depleted T cells, or PBMCs.

In the original processing: Reference gene primer amplification gave estimated nucleated cell counts. Repertoires were generated with immunoSEQ multiplex PCR, while TCRdb's copy carries only in-frame clones and drops some. V and J calls and clone size come straight from that table; D and trimming were deduced from the DNA. The sample includes 60,000 or so clones, around 91% of them seen just once. Sequenced: peripheral blood. The receptor was isolated from a man in his 60s with active COVID-19.

CDR3: CASSAGTGPKGYNEQFF. In DNA, the CDR3 is TGTGCCAGCAGCGCCGGTACAGGGCCAAAGGGGTACAATGAGCAGTTCTTC. The gene calls are TRBV5-5 and TRBJ2-1; a possible D gene is TRBD1 (6 bases). The CDR3 loop spans 17 amino acids. Trimming cost V 4 bases and J 4 bases, with 21 bases left between them. Germline V gives CDR1 SGHKS, CDR2 YYEKEE (reference sequence).